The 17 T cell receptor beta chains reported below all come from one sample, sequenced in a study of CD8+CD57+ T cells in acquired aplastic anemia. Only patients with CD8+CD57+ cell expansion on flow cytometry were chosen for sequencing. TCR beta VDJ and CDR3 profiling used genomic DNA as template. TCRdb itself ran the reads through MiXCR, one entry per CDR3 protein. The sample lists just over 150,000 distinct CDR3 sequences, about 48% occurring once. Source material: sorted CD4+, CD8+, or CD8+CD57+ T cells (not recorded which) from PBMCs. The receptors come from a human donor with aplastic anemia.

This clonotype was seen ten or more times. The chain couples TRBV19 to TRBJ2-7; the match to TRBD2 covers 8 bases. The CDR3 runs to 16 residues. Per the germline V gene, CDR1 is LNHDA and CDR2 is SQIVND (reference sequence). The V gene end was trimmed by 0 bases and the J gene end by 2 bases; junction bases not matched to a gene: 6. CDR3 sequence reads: CASSIDRGRPPYEQYF. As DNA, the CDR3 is TGTGCCAGTAGTATAGATCGCGGGAGGCCCCCCTACGAGCAGTACTTC. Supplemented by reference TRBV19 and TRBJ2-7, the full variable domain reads DGGITQSPKYLFRKEGQNVTLSCEQNLNHDAMYWYRQDPGQGLRLIYYSQIVNDFQKGDIAEGYSVSREKKESFPLTVTSAQKNPTAFYLCASSIDRGRPPYEQYFGPGTRLTVT.

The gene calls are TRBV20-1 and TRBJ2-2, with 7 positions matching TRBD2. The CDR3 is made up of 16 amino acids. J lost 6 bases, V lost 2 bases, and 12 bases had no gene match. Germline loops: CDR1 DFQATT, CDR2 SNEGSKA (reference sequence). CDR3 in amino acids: CSARSGGLEGSGELFF. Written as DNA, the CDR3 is TGCAGTGCTAGATCGGGGGGTTTAGAGGGGTCCGGGGAGCTGTTTTTT.

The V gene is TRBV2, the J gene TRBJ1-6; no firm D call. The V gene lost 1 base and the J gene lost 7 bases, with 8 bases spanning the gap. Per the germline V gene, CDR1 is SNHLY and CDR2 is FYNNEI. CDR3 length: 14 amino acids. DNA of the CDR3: TGTGCCAGCAGTGAAGGGGGAGAGAATTCACCCCTCCACTTT. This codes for CASSEGGENSPLHF.

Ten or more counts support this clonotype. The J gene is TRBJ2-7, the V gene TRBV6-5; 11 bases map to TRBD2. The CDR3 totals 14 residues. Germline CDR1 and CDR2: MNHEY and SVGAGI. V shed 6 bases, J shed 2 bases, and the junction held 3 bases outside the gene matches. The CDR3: CASSISGRAYEQYF. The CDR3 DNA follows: TGTGCCAGCAGCATTAGCGGGAGGGCCTACGAGCAGTACTTC.

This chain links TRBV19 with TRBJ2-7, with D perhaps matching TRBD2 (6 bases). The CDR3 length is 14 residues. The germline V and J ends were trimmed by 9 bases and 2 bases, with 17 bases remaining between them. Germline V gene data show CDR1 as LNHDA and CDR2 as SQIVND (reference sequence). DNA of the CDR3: TGTGCCAGCAGCCCTTGGGGCGGGGCCTACGAGCAGTACTTC. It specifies CASSPWGGAYEQYF.

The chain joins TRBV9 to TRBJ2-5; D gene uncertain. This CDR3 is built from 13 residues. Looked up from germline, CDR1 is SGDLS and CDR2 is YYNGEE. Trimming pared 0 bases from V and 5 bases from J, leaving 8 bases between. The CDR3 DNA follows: TGTGCCAGCAGCGTAGGCCCTGGGGAGACCCAGTACTTC. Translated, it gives CASSVGPGETQYF.

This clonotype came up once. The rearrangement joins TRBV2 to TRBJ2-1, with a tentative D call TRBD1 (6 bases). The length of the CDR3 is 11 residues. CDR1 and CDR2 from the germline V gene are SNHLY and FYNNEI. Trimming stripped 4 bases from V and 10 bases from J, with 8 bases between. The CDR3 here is CASSVRGEQFF. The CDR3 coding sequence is TGTGCCAGCAGTGTTAGGGGGGAGCAGTTCTTC.

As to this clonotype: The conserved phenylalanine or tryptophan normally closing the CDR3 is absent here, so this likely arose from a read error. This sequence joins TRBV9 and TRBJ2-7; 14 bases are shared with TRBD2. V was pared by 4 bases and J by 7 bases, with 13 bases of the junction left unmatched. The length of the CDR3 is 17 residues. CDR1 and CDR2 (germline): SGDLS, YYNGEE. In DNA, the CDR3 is TGTGCCAGCAGCCTAACGCACCCGGGACTAGCGGGAGAAGAGCAGTACTTA. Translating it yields CASSLTHPGLAGEEQYL.

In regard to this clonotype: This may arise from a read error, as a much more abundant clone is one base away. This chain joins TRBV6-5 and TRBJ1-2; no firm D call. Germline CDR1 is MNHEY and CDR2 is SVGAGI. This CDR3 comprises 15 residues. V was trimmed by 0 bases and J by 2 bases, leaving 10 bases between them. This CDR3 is CASSYSGLVNYGYTF. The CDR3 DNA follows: TGTGCCAGCAGTTACTCTGGACTGGTGAACTATGGCTACACCTTC.

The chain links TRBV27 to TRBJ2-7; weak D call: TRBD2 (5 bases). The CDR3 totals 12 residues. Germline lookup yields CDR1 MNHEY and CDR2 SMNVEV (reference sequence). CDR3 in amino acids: CAGSGLNYEQYF. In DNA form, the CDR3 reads TGTGCTGGCAGTGGACTGAACTACGAGCAGTACTTC.

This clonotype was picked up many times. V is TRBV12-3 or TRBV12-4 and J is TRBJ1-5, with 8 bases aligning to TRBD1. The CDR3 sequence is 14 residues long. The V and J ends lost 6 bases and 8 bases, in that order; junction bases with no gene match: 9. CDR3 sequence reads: CASSHTGGYEPQHF. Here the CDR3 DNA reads TGTGCCAGCAGCCATACAGGGGGGTACGAGCCCCAGCATTTT.

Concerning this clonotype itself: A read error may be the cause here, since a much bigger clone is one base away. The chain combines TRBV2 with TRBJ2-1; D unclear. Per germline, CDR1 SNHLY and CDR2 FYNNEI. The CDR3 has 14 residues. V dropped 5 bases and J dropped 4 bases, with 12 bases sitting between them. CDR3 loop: CASSSVRLYNEQFF. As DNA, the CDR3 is TGTGCCAGCAGTTCGGTCAGGCTTTACAATGAGCAGTTCTTC.

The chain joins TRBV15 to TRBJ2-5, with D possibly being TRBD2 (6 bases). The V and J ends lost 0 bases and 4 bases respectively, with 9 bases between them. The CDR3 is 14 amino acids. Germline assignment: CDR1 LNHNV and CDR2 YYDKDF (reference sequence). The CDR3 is CATSRDGGGETQYF. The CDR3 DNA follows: TGTGCCACCAGCAGAGATGGGGGAGGAGAGACCCAGTACTTC.

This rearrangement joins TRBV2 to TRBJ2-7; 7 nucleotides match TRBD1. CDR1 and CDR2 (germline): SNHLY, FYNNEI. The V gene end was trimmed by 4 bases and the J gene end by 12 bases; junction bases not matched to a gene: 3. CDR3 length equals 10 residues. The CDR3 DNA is TGTGCCAGCAGTGTTGGGACAGCGTACTTC. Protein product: CASSVGTAYF. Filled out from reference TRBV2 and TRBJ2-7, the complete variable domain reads EPEVTQTPSHQVTQMGQEVILRCVPISNHLYFYWYRQILGQKVEFLVSFYNNEISEKSEIFDDQFSVERPDGSNFTLKIRSTKLEDSAMYFCASSVGTAYFGPGTRLTVT.

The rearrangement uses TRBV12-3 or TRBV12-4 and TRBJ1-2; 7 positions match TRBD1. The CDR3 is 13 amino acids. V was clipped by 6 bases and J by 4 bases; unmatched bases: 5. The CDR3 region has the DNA TGTGCCAGCAGCCACCGGGACAGCTATGGCTACACCTTC. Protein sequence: CASSHRDSYGYTF.

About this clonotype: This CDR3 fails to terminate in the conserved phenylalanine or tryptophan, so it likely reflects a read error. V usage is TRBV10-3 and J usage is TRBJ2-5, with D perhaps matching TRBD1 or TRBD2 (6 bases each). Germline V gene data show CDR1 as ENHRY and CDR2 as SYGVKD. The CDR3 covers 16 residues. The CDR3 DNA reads TGCGCCATCTCGGGCGGGACACCGGGGGATGGAGAGACCCAGTACTCC. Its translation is CAISGGTPGDGETQYS.

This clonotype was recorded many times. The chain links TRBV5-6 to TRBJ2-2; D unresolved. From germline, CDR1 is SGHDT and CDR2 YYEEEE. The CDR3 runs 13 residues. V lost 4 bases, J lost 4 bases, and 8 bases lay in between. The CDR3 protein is CASSPVITGELFF. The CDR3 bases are TGTGCCAGCAGCCCCGTAATCACCGGGGAGCTGTTTTTT.